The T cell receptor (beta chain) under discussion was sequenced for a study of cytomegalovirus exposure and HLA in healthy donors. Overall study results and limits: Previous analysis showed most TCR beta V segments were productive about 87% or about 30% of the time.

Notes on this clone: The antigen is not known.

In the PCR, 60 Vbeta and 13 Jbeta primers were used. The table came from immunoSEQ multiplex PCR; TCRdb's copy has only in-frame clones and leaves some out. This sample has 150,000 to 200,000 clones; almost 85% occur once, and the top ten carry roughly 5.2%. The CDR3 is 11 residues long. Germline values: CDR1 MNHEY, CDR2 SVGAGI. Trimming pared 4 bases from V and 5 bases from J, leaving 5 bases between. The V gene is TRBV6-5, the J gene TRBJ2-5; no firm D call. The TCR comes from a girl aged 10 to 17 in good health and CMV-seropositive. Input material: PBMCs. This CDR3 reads CASSSRETQYF. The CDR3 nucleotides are TGTGCCAGCAGTTCTAGGGAGACCCAGTACTTC.